This T cell receptor beta chain comes out of a study of blood T cell repertoires in COVID-19. The CDR3 runs 17 residues. Deletions cut 3 bases from V and 0 bases from J, with 12 bases between. Germline V CDR1 and CDR2: KGHSH, LQKENI. Assay: immunoSEQ multiplex PCR; the TCRdb copy retains only in-frame clones and omits some. The data contain 250,000 to 300,000 clones, about 88% of them seen just once; the ten biggest clones take up about 6.9%. Within 2 weeks of study entry, exposed participants had contacted a PCR-confirmed or clinician-diagnosed COVID-19 case. This sequence originates from a woman between 50 and 59 years old who had been exposed to COVID-19. This chain links TRBV18 with TRBJ1-6; tentative D call: TRBD1 (6 bases). The material sequenced was PBMCs or T cells enriched from blood (not recorded which). CDR3 in amino acids: CASSPGVQGSYNSPLHF. The CDR3 coding sequence is TGTGCCAGCTCACCGGGGGTACAGGGCTCCTATAATTCACCCCTCCACTTT. The whole variable domain, filled in from reference TRBV18 and TRBJ1-6, reads NAGVMQNPRHLVRRRGQEARLRCSPMKGHSHVYWYRQLPEEGLKFMVYLQKENIIDESGMPKERFSAEFPKEGPSILRIQQVVRGDSAAYFCASSPGVQGSYNSPLHFGNGTRLTVT.